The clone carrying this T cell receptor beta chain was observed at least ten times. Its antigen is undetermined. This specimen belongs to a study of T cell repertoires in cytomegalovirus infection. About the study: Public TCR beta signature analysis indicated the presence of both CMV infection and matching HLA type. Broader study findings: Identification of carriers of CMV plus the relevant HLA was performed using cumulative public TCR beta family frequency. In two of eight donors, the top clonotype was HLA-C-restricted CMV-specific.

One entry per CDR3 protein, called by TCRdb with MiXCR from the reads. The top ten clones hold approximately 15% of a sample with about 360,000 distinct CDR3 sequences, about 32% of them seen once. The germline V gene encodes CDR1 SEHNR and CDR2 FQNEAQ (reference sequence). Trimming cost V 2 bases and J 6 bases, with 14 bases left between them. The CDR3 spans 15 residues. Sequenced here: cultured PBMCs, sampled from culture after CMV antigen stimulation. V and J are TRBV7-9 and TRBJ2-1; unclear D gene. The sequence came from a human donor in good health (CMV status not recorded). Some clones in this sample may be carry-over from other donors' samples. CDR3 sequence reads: CASSLITPWGNEQFF. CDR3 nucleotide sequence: TGTGCCAGCAGCTTAATAACCCCCTGGGGCAATGAGCAGTTCTTC.